The entry below describes one TCR beta chain. Its recognized antigen is unknown. The record has no base qualities; no much larger clone is one base away. These data belong to a study of T-cell reconstitution after alpha-beta-depleted transplantation in children (dated by TCRdb to the mid-2010s). Turning to the overall study: The study quantitatively tracked T-cell immune reconstitution after TCRalphabeta/CD19-depleted allogeneic hematopoietic cell transplantation in children using TCR repertoire profiling.

The germline V gene specifies SGHVS as CDR1 and FNYEAQ as CDR2. Reading from cysteine to phenylalanine, the CDR3 counts 15 amino acids. Just CDR3 DNA is preserved here, 45 bases in frame from base 1. Germline trimming amounts to 4 bases on V and 10 bases on J, with 9 as the count of junction bases outside the gene matches. The treatment or condition label on this specimen signifies: allogeneic hematopoietic cell transplantation with graft depleted of TCRalphabeta T cells and CD19 B cells. The transplant recipients were children given TCRalphabeta/CD19-depleted allogeneic hematopoietic cell grafts. Library preparation was by PCR. Reads for this sample came from an Illumina HiSeq 2500. TCR libraries were prepared with molecular barcoding, using unique molecular identifiers to normalize TCRbeta repertoire quantification. Using fastp trimming at Q25 and MiXCR clonotype assembly, TCRdb reanalyzed the public sequencing data and kept in-frame beta chains. Each entry merges the rows of one CDR3 protein and shows their most common DNA and genes. The table for this sample lists over 90,000 distinct CDR3 sequences; 7% to 8% of them were counted only once. The ten largest make up about 16% of the sample.

Points the paper makes about the study in general: In some patients, high TCRbeta diversity at day 60 was attributed to recipient T cells and intrathymic progenitors that had survived conditioning. The apparently early recovery of alphabetaT-cell counts about two months after transplant reportedly depended on only several hundred rapidly expanded clones that came from non-depleted graft cells. Over the following months the frequencies of hyperexpanded clones went down, and after one year T-cell counts and TCRbeta diversity were mostly credited to newly produced T cells.

The sequence was obtained from a boy younger than 10 with acute lymphoblastic leukemia, due to receive a stem cell transplant. In this chain, TRBV7-6 is recombined with TRBJ1-4, with TRBD1 matching 10 junction bases. The source was PBMCs, collected before TCRalphabeta/CD19-depleted stem cell transplant. In nucleotides, the sequence is TGTGCCAGCAGCTCAATCGGGACAGGGGATCCAAAACTGTTTTTT. This codes for CASSSIGTGDPKLFF.